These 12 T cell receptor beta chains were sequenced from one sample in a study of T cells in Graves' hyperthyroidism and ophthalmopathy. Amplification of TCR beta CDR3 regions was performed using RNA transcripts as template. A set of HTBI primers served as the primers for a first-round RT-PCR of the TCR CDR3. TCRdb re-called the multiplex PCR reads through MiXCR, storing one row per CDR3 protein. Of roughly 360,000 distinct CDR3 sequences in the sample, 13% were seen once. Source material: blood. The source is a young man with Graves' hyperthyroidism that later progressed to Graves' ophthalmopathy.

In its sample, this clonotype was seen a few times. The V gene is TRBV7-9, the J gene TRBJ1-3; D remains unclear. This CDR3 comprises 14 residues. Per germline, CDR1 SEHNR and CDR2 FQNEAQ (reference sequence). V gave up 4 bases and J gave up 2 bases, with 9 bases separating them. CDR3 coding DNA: TGTGCCAGCAGCTCGGGGTTGGCTGGAAACACCATATATTTT. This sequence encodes CASSSGLAGNTIYF.

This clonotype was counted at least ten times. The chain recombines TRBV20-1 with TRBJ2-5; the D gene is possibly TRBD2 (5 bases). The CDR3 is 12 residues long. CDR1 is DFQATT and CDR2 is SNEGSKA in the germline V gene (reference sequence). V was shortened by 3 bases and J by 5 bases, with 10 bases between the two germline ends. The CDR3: CSARTERETQYF. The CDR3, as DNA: TGCAGTGCTAGGACCGAGCGGGAGACCCAGTACTTC.

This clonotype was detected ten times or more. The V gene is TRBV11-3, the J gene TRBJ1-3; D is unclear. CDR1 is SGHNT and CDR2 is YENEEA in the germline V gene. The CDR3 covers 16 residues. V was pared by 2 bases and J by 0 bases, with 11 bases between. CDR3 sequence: CASSLTWESSGNTIYF. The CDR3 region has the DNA TGTGCCAGCAGCTTAACCTGGGAGAGCTCTGGAAACACCATATATTTT.

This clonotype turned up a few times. In nucleotides, the CDR3 is TGCAGTGCTAGAGATCTGGCGGGGTACACAGATACGCAGTATTTT. Protein sequence: CSARDLAGYTDTQYF. The chain uses TRBV20-1 and TRBJ2-3; tentatively, D is TRBD2 (6 bases). Germline CDR1 reads DFQATT; CDR2 reads SNEGSKA (reference sequence). V lost 0 bases to trimming and J lost 2 bases, with 12 bases between them. The CDR3 totals 15 residues.

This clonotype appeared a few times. CDR3 nucleotides: TGTGCCAGCAGCTTTCTAGCCCAAGAGACCCAGTACTTC. Translating it yields CASSFLAQETQYF. V is TRBV7-9 and J is TRBJ2-5; tentative D call: TRBD2 (5 bases). The V end was cut by 3 bases, the J end by 1 base, with 6 bases between. Germline CDR1 SEHNR, CDR2 FQNEAQ (reference sequence). The CDR3 spans 13 residues.

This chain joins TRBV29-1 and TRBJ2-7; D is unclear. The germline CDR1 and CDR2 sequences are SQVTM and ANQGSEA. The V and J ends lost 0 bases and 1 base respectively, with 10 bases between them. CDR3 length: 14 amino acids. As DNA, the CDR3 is TGCAGCGTTGAAGACAGCCTGGGGTCCTACGAGCAGTACTTC. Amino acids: CSVEDSLGSYEQYF.

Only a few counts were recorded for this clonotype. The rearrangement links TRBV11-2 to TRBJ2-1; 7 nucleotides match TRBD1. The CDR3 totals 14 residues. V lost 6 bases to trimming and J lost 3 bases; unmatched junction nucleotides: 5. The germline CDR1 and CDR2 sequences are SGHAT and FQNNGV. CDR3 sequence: CASRGQDLYNEQFF. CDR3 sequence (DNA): TGTGCCAGCAGAGGACAGGACCTCTACAATGAGCAGTTCTTC.

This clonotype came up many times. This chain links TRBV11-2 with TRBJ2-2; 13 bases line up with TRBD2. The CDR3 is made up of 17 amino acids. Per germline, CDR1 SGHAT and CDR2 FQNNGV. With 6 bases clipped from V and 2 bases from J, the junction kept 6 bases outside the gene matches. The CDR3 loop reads CASRRLAGGFNTGELFF. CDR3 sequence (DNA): TGTGCCAGCAGAAGACTAGCGGGGGGCTTCAACACCGGGGAGCTGTTTTTT.

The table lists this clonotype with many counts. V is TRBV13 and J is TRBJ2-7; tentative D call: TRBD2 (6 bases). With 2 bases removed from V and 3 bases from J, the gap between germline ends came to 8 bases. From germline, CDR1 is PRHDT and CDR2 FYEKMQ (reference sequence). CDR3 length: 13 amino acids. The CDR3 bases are TGTGCCAGCAGCTTATACGGGGGCTACGAGCAGTACTTC. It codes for CASSLYGGYEQYF.

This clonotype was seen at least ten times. CDR3 loop: CASSAPGVKTQYF. CDR3 nucleotide sequence: TGTGCCAGCAGTGCCCCAGGGGTAAAGACCCAGTACTTC. This sequence joins TRBV6-1 and TRBJ2-5; D possibly corresponds to TRBD1 (6 bases). This CDR3 contains 13 residues. The germline V and J ends were trimmed by 4 bases and 6 bases, with 12 bases remaining between them. Germline CDR1 and CDR2: MNHNS and SASEGT.

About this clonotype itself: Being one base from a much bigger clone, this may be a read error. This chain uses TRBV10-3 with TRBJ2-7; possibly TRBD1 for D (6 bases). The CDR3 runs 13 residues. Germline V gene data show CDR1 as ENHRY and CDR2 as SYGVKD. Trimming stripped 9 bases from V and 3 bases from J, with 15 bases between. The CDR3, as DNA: TGTGCCATAAAGACACGGGACATCTACGAGCAGTACTTC. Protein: CAIKTRDIYEQYF.

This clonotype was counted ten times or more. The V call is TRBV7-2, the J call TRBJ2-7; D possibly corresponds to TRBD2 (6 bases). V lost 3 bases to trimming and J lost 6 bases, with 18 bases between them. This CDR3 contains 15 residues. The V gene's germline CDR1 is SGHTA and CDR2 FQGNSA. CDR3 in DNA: TGTGCCAGCAGCTTGGGGGGATACTCGCCCGGCGAGCAGTACTTC. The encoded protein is CASSLGGYSPGEQYF.